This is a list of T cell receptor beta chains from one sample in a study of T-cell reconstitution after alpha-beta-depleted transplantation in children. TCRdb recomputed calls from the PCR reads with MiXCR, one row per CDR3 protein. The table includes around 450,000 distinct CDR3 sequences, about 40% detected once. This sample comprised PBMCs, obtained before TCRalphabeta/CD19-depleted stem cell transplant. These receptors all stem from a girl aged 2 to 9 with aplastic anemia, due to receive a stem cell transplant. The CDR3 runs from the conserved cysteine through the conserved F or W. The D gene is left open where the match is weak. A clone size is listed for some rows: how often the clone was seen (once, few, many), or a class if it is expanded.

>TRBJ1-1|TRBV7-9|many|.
TGTGCCAGCATTACCGGACAGTATGCTGAAGCTTTCTTT
CASITGQYAEAFF
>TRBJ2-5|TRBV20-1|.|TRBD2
TGCAGTGCTAGAGATCGAGGGCTAGCGGGTACTCAAGAGACCCAGTACTTC
CSARDRGLAGTQETQYF
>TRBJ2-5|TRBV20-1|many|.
TGCAGTGCTCCCTACGGCGCCGGCGGGACGTCTTGGGAGACCCAGTACTTC
CSAPYGAGGTSWETQYF
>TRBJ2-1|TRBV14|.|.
TGTGCCAGCAGCCCATCGACTAGTAGGAATGAGCAGTTCTTC
CASSPSTSRNEQFF
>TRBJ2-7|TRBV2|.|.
TGTGCCAGCATGAGGGGATTCTACGAGCAGTACTTC
CASMRGFYEQYF
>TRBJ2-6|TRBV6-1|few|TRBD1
TGTGCCAGCAGCCTACAGGGGGTAGGCTCTGGGGCCAACGTCCTGACTTTC
CASSLQGVGSGANVLTF
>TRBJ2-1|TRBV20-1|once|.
TGCAGTGCTAGAGACCCAAATAGAGATGAGCAGTTCTTC
CSARDPNRDEQFF
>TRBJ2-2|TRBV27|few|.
TGTGCCAGCAGTCCCCGGGAGAACACCGGGGAGCTGTTTTTT
CASSPRENTGELFF
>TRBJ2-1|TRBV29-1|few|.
TGCAGCGTTGTCGGGCCGGATGAGCAGTTCTTC
CSVVGPDEQFF
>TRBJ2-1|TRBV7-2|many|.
TGTGCCAGCAGCCGTGAGTTAAGGCCCGGAAATGAGCAGTTCTTC
CASSRELRPGNEQFF
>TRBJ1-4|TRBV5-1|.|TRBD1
TGCGCCAGCAGCTCGGGTGACAGGGAAAGGGAAAAACTGTTTTTT
CASSSGDREREKLFF
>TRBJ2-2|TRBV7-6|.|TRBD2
TGTGCCAGCAGCTTTAGCGAGCGGGAGGACTCGAACACCGGGGAGCTGTTTTTT
CASSFSEREDSNTGELFF
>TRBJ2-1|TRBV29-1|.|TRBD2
TGCAGCGTTGATGAAAGTAGCGGGAGATCCGATGAGCAGTTCTTC
CSVDESSGRSDEQFF
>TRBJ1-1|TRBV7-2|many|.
TGTGCCAGCAGCTTAGACAGATACACTGAAGCTTTCTTT
CASSLDRYTEAFF
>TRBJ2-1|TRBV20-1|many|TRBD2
TGCAGTGGGTCCGGGACTAGCGGGACCTACAATGAGCAGTTCTTC
CSGSGTSGTYNEQFF
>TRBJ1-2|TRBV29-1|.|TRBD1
TGCAGCGGCGTAGGGACAGGGAAAGATGGCTACACCTTC
CSGVGTGKDGYTF
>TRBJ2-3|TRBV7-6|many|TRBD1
TGTGCCAGCAGCTCTGGTAGGAGACAGGGTGCAGATACGCAGTATTTT
CASSSGRRQGADTQYF
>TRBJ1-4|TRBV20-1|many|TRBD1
TGCAGTGCTCGCCGGGACAGGCAAAATGAAAAACTGTTTTTT
CSARRDRQNEKLFF
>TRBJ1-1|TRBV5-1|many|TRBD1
TGCGCCAGCAGCTTCGACAGGGCCGGTTTTCAAGCTTTCTTT
CASSFDRAGFQAFF
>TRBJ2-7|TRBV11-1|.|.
TGTGCCAGCAGCGGAGAGGGATTCCCACCACACAGGAGCAACGAGCAGTACTTC
CASSGEGFPPHRSNEQYF
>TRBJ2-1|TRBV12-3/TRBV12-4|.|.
TGTGCCAGCAGCCGACCGGGACCGGGGCCCTACAATGAGCAGTTCTTC
CASSRPGPGPYNEQFF
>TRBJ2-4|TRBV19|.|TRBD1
TGTGCCAGTAGTACTCAATTCAGGGGGAGCAAAAACATTCAGTACTTC
CASSTQFRGSKNIQYF
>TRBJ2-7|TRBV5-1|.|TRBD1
TGCGCCAGCAGCTTGGCTCCACCGGACAGGGGCCACGAGCAGTACTTC
CASSLAPPDRGHEQYF
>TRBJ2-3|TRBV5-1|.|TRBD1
TGCGCCAGCAGTCTCCTTCCAGGGGGCGCAGGGGTGCTAGTGGTTTCTGGCACAGATACGCAGTATTTT
CASSLLPGGAGVLVVSGTDTQYF
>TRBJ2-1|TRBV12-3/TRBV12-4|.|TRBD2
TGTGCCAGCAGAGGGGGACTAGCGGGAGGCTCCTCCTACAATGAGCAGTTCTTC
CASRGGLAGGSSYNEQFF
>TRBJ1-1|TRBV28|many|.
TGTGCCAGCTTCGGCAGTCCAGCGCATGCTGAAGCTTTCTTT
CASFGSPAHAEAFF
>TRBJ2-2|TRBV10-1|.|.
TGCGCCAGCAGTCGACAGTCCCCCGGGGAGCTGTTTTTT
CASSRQSPGELFF
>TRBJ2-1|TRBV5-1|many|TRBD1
TGCGCCAGCAGCTTCGGGACAGGTTTAGGGGAGCAGTTCTTC
CASSFGTGLGEQFF
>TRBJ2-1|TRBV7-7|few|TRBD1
TGTGCCAGCAGCCCGACAGGGGGAGATGGAGATGAGCAGTTCTTC
CASSPTGGDGDEQFF
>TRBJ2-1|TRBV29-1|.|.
TGCAGCGTTGATTTAGGGACATACTCCTACGGGGGGAATGAGCAGTTCTTC
CSVDLGTYSYGGNEQFF
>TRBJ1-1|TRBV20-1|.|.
TGCAGTGCTCAACCACTAAACACTGAAGCTTTCTTT
CSAQPLNTEAFF
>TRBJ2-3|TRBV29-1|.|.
TGCAGCGTTGAAGACCCCTTACAACGGAGTGCAGATACGCAGTATTTT
CSVEDPLQRSADTQYF
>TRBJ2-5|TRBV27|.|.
TGTGCCAGCAGGAAAAACAGGGTAGCCGAGACCCAGTACTTC
CASRKNRVAETQYF
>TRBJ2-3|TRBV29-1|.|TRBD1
TGCAGCGTTTTAAGGGGGCGAAGCACAGATACGCAGTATTTT
CSVLRGRSTDTQYF
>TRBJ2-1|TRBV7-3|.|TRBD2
TGTGCCAGCAGCTTATGGGGAGGGGACAATGAGCAGTTCTTC
CASSLWGGDNEQFF